What follows are 7 T cell receptor beta chains derived from one specimen sequenced in a study of shared clonotypes between healthy human individuals. Libraries were prepared by immunoSEQ multiplex PCR; TCRdb keeps only in-frame clonotypes and omits some of them. The table includes over 2 million clones, roughly 90% detected once. The sample consisted of naive CD4+ T cells from PBMCs. Indicated subset: CD45RA+ positively selected. The receptors come from a man aged 18 to 30 in good health. Some clones in this sample may be carry-over from other donors' samples.

V is TRBV2 and J is TRBJ2-5; 7 bases are shared with TRBD2. V lost 2 bases, J lost 5 bases, and 8 bases stayed unmatched. The CDR3 has 15 residues. Germline V gene sequence: CDR1 SNHLY, CDR2 FYNNEI. The CDR3 DNA reads as TGTGCCAGCAGTGAATTGGCGGGAGCGGGGGAGACCCAGTACTTC. It is translated as CASSELAGAGETQYF.

This chain links TRBV7-2 with TRBJ1-2; D perhaps matches TRBD1 (5 bases). Per the germline V gene, CDR1 is SGHTA and CDR2 is FQGNSA. V shed 5 bases and J shed 4 bases, with 17 bases lying between them. The CDR3 spans 15 residues. CDR3 coding DNA: TGTGCCAGCAGCACGACTGGGACGGATGGCTATGGCTACACCTTC. This encodes CASSTTGTDGYGYTF.

The rearrangement uses TRBV25-1 and TRBJ1-2; D may be TRBD1 (5 bases). Trimming removed 6 bases at V and 8 bases at J, with 16 bases between. This CDR3 spans 13 amino acids. Per the germline V gene, CDR1 is MGHDK and CDR2 is SYGVNS. CDR3 sequence: CASREGSGKGYTF. The CDR3 region has the DNA TGTGCCAGCAGGGAAGGCTCAGGGAAGGGCTACACCTTC.

The rearrangement joins TRBV10-2 to TRBJ1-2; 9 bases align to TRBD1. V lost 3 bases to trimming and J lost 6 bases; unmatched junction nucleotides: 11. Germline V gene lookup returns CDR1 WSHSY and CDR2 SAAADI. There are 16 residues in the CDR3. Here the CDR3 reads CASSERLADRGNGYTF. The CDR3 nucleotides read TGCGCCAGCAGTGAAAGGCTTGCGGACAGGGGTAATGGCTACACCTTC.

This clone was counted a few times. Other nucleotide sequences from this sample produce the same CDR3. The CDR3 bases are TGTGCCAGCAGCGAGGTGGGTAACACTGAAGCTTTCTTT. Its protein is CASSEVGNTEAFF. The chain joins TRBV6-1 to TRBJ1-1; D remains ambiguous. V shed 6 bases and J shed 2 bases, with 10 bases lying between them. Germline CDR1 is MNHNS and CDR2 is SASEGT. The CDR3 is 13 residues long.

This rearrangement joins TRBV5-1 to TRBJ2-3; D may be TRBD2 (6 bases). CDR3 length: 15 amino acids. Deletions cut 6 bases from V and 0 bases from J, with 14 bases between. Germline CDR1 SGHRS, CDR2 YFSETQ. CDR3: CASTYSGLSTDTQYF. The CDR3 DNA reads TGCGCCAGCACCTATAGCGGCCTCAGCACAGATACGCAGTATTTT.

The chain carries TRBV9 and TRBJ1-4; D is ambiguous. The V and J ends lost 1 base and 7 bases respectively, with 11 bases between them. CDR1 is SGDLS and CDR2 is YYNGEE in the germline V gene. The length of the CDR3 is 14 residues. The DNA of the CDR3 is TGTGCCAGCAGCGTAAGGCAGACAACTGAAAAACTGTTTTTT. It yields the protein CASSVRQTTEKLFF.